This entry describes one TCR beta chain. Germline V gene data show CDR1 as LGHNA and CDR2 as YSLEER. The CDR3 totals 16 residues. J was trimmed by 1 base and V by 3 bases; bases with no gene match: 8. TCRdb re-derived calls from the RT-PCR reads in MiXCR, one entry per CDR3 protein. Among about 680,000 distinct CDR3 sequences, approximately 14% were seen once, and the ten largest hold 3% to 4.5%. The chain combines TRBV4-3 with TRBJ1-2, with 7 bases lining up with TRBD1. The TCR sequence derives from a female donor in good health, serving as a healthy control. The material sequenced was memory CD4+ T cells from blood. DNA of the CDR3: TGCGCCAGCAGCCAGGCCAGGACAGGATTTAACTATGGCTACACCTTC. Residues: CASSQARTGFNYGYTF.